This TCR beta chain comes out of a study of blood T cell repertoires in COVID-19. Overall study context: The United States, Italy and Spain supplied acute and convalescent COVID-19 samples. PBMCs, B-cell-depleted T cells, or T cells provided the cDNA or gDNA that made up the material.

J was trimmed by 0 bases and V by 5 bases; bases with no gene match: 7. CDR3 length: 15 amino acids. From germline, CDR1 is MNHEY and CDR2 SVGAGI. How the authors handled the data: The authors estimated nucleated cell counts from reference gene primer amplification. Here immunoSEQ multiplex PCR was the method, and the copy in TCRdb shows in-frame clones only, minus some. From that table come the V and J calls and clone size; the DNA was used to work out D and trimming. The data show some 95,000 clones, roughly nine tenths seen once. V and J are TRBV6-5 and TRBJ2-7; 7 bases agree with TRBD2. The sequencing input was peripheral blood. The receptor was isolated from a human donor with active COVID-19. The donor label of this sample is uncertain. The DNA for the CDR3 is TGTGCCAGCAGTCCCCTCGCGGGGGACTCCTACGAGCAGTACTTC. It yields the protein CASSPLAGDSYEQYF.